This T cell receptor beta chain was retrieved from a study of CD8+ T cells in alopecia areata. Study-wide context: Those treated were given oral tofacitinib at 5 to 10 mg twice daily. Dosing with tofacitinib proceeded for 6 to 18 months, followed by 6 months off drug.

Once RNA had been extracted, it was reverse transcribed into cDNA to act as the sequencing template. Method: immunoSEQ multiplex PCR; TCRdb's copy keeps in-frame clones and lacks some. The table lists hundreds of thousands of clones, about 60% of them singletons, with more than 0.4% in the top ten. This CDR3 region has 13 residues. Germline-derived CDR1 and CDR2 are MNHNY and SVGAGI (reference sequence). V shed 5 bases, J shed 5 bases, and the junction held 6 bases outside the gene matches. Worth noting for this clone: Antigen: not known.

Study conclusions and caveats: It was less clear whether patients shared TCRs than it was in mice, possibly because of HLA.

This sequence was found in a human donor with alopecia areata. The gene calls are TRBV6-6 and TRBJ2-7; TRBD2 aligns across 7 bases. The sample was CD4+ T cells sorted from blood, taken at week 0. CDR3 sequence reads: CASSRRGVNEQYF. The CDR3 nucleotides read TGTGCCAGCAGTCGCCGGGGGGTCAACGAGCAGTACTTC.